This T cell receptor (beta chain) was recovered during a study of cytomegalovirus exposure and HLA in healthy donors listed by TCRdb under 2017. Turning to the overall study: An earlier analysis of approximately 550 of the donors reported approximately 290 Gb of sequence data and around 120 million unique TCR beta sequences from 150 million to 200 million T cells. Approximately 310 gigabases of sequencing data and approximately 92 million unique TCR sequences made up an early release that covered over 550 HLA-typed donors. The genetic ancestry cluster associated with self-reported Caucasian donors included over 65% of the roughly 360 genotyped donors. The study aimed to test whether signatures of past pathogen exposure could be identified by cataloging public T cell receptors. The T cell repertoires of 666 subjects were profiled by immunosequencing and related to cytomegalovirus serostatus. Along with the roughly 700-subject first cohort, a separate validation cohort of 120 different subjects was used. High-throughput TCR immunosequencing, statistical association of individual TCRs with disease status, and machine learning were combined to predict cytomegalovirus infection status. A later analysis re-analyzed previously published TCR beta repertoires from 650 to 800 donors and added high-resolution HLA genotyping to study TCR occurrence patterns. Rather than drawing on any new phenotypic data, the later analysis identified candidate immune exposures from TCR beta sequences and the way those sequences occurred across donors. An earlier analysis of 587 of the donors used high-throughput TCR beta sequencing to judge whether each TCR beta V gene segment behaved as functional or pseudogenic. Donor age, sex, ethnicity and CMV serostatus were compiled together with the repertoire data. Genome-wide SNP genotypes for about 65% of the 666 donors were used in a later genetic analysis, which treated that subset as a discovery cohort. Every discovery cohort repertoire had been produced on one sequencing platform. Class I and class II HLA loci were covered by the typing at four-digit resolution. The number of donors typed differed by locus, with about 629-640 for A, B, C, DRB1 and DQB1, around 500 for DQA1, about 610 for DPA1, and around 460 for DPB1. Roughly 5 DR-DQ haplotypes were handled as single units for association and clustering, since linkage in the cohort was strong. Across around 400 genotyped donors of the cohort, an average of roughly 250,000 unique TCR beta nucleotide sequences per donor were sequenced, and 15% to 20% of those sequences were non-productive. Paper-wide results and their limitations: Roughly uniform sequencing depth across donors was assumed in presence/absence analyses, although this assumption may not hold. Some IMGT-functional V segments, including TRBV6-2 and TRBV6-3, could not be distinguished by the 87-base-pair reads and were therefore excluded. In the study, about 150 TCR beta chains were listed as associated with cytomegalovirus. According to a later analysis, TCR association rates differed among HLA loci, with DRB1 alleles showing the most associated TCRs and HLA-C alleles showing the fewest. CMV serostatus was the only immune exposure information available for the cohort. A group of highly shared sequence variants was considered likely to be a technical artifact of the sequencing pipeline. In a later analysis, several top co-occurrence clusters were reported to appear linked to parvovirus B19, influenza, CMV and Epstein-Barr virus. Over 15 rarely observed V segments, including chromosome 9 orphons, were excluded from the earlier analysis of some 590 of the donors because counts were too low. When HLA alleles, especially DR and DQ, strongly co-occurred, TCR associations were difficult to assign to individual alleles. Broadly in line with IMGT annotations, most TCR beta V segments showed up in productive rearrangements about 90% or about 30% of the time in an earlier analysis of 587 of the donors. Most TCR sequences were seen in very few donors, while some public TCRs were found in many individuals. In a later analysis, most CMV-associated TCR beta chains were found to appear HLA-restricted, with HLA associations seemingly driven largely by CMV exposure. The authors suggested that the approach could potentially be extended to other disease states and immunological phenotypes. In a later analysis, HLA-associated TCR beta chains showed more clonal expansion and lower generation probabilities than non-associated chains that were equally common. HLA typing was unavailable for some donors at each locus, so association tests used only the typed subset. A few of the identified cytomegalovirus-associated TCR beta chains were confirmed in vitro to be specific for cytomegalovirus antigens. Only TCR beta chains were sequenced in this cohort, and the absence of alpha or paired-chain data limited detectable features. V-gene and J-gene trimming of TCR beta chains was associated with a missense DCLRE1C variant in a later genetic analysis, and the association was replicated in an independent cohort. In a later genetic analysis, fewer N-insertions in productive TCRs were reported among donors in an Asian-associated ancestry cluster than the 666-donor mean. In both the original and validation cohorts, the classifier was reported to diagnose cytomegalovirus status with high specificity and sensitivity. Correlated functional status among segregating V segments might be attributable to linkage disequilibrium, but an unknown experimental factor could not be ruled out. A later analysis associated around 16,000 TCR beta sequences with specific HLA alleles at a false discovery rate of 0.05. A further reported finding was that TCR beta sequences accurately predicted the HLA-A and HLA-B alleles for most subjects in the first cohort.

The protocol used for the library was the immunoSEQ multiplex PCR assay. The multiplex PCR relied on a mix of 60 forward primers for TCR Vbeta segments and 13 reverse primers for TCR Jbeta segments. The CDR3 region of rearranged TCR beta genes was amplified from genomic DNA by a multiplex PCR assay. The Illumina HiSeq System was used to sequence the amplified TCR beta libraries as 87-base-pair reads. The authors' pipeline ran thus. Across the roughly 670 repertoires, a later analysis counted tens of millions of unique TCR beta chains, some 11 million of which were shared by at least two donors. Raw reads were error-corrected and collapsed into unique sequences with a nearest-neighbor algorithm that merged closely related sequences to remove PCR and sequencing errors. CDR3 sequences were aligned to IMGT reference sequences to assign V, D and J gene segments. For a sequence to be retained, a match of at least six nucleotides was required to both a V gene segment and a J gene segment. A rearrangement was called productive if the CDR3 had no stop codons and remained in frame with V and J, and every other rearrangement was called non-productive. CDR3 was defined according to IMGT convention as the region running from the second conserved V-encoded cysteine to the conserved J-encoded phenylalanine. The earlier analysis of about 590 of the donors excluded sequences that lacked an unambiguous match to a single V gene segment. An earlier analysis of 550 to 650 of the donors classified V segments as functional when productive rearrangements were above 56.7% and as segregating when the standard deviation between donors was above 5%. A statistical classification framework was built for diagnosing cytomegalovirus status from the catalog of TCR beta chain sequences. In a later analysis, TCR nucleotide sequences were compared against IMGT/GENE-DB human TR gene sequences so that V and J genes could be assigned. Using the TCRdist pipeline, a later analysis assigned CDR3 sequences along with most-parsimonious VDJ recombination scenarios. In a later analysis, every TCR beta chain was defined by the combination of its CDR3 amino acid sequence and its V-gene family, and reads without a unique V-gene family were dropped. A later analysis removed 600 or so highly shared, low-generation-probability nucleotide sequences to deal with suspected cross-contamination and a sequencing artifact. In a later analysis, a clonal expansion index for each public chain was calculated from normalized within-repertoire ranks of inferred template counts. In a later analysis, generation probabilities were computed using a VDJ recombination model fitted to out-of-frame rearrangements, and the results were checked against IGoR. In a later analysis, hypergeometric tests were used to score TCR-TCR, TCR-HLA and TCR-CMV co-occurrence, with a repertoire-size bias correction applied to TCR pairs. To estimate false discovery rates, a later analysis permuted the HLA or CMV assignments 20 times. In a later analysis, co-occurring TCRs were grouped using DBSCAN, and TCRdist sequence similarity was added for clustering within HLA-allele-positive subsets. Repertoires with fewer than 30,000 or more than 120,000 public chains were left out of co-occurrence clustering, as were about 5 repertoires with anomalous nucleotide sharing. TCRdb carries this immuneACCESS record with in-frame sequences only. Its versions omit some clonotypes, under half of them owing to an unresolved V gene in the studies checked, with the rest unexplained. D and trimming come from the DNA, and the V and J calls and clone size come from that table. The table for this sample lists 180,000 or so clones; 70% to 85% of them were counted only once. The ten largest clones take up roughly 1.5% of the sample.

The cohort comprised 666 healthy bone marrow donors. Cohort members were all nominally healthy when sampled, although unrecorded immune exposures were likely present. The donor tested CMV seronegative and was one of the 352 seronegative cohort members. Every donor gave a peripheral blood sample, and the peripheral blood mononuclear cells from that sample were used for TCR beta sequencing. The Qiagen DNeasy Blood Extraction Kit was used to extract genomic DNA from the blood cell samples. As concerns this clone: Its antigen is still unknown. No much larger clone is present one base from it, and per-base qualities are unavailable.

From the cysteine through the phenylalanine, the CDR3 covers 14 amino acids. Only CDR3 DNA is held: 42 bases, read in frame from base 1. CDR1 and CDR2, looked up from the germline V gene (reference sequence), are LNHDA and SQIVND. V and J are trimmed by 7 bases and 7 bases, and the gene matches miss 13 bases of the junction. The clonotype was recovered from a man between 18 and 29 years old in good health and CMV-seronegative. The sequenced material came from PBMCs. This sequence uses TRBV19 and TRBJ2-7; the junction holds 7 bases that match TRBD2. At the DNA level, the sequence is TGTGCCAGTAAGCCAGGGCGGGAGTCTGGGGAGCAGTACTTC. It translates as CASKPGRESGEQYF.